The source of this T cell receptor beta chain is a study of CD8 T cells in ankylosing spondylitis (dated by TCRdb to about 2017). In terms of the full investigation: The study profiled T cell receptor beta repertoires in healthy donors and ankylosing spondylitis patients to find disease-linked TCR variants. Peripheral blood samples were taken, and synovial fluid was additionally collected from ankylosing spondylitis patients. The full study cohort comprised 20 to 30 ankylosing spondylitis patients and some 100 healthy donors. Broader findings and caveats from the paper: Some of the motif variants had been reported before in the synovial fluid and blood of reactive arthritis patients, a finding that suggests common disease-initiation mechanisms. A TCR beta motif of several highly homologous amino acid variants appeared characteristic of blood from ankylosing spondylitis patients. The disease-linked clones showed a CD8+ phenotype and occurred at relatively low frequencies in peripheral blood. The disease-linked clones were reported as significantly enriched in matched synovial fluid samples from ankylosing spondylitis patients.

The instrument given in TCRdb is Illumina HiSeq 2500. TCR beta libraries were prepared by quantitative 5'-RACE with molecular barcodes. Regarding the original processing steps: A new computational method, built on a probabilistic model of VDJ rearrangement, was used to identify disease-linked TCR variants. TCRdb cleaned the public reads at Q25 with fastp, built clones with MiXCR and kept in-frame beta chains. Rows merge per CDR3 protein into single entries with the most common DNA and genes. Here the V and J calls rest on TCRdb's processing, not on the authors' analysis. Across this sample there are hundreds of thousands of distinct CDR3 sequences, with roughly 20% seen only once. 3.5% of the sample rests with the top ten. V lost 4 bases and J lost 3 bases; the stretch between them is 13 bases long. The CDR3 runs 13 residues from the cysteine to the phenylalanine. Only the CDR3 region is kept as DNA, spanning 39 bases read in frame from base 1. CDR1 and CDR2 were assigned from the germline V gene (reference sequence) as DFQATT and SNEGSKA.

This clonotype was observed many times. Its antigen remains unidentified. The sample holds no much larger clone one base away, and base qualities are not on file. The TCR sequence derives from a female donor with ankylosing spondylitis or in good health (not recorded which). Material for sequencing was blood, either unsorted or a sorted T cell fraction (not recorded which). The rearranged chain carries TRBV20-1 and TRBJ2-7, with no reliable assignment of the D segment. The CDR3 loop reads CSATGLEHYEQYF. The DNA reads as follows: TGCAGTGCTACCGGGTTAGAACACTACGAGCAGTACTTC.